Sequencing of this TCR beta chain was carried out in a study of CD4+ T cells in melanoma. Profiling relied on immunoSEQ multiplex PCR, and the TCRdb table lists in-frame clones only, not all of them. This sample yields approximately 16,000 clones, of which roughly 88% are seen a single time; approximately 5.9% belongs to the top ten. V lost 0 bases to trimming and J lost 3 bases, with 9 bases between them. CDR1 is SGHRS and CDR2 is YFSETQ in the germline V gene. The CDR3 loop spans 14 amino acids. In the case of this clone: Its target is unknown.

Study findings and constraints: A reported correlation linked neoantigen-specific CD4+ T cells to CD8+, macrophage and B cell function. Reportedly, melanoma neoantigen-specific CD4+ T cells showed varied differentiation states.

The chain employs TRBV5-1 and TRBJ2-5; perhaps TRBD1 as D (6 bases). The sequenced material came from cells from a culture (not recorded whether cultured in vitro). The receptor's source is a human donor with melanoma. The CDR3 spells CASSLGTDEETQYF. The CDR3 DNA reads TGCGCCAGCAGCTTGGGGACAGACGAAGAGACCCAGTACTTC. The complete variable domain, with remaining parts taken from reference TRBV5-1 and TRBJ2-5, reads KAGVTQTPRYLIKTRGQQVTLSCSPISGHRSVSWYQQTPGQGLQFLFEYFSETQRNKGNFPGRFSGRQFSNSRSEMNVSTLELGDSALYLCASSLGTDEETQYFGPGTRLLVL.